These T cell receptor beta chains were read from a single sample in a study of tumor-infiltrating lymphocytes in localized non-small cell lung cancer. This table comes from immunoSEQ multiplex PCR, and its TCRdb copy is limited to in-frame clones, with some not included. Seen here are about 23,000 clones, over 60% observed once, and the top ten hold around 6%. Sequences were obtained from lung tumor tissue. Every receptor here comes from a human donor with non-small cell lung cancer. The CDR3 runs from the conserved cysteine through the conserved F or W. A D gene is named only where the DNA matches it firmly. Some rows have no size entry. The others give once, few or many, or a class for an expanded clone.

cdr3_aa cdr3_nt clone_size d_call j_call v_call
CASSYMTAANYGYTF TGCGCCAGCAGCTACATGACGGCGGCTAACTATGGCTACACCTTC NA NA TRBJ1-2 TRBV4-3
CASSSQIANTEAFF TGTGCCAGCAGCTCCCAGATAGCGAACACTGAAGCTTTCTTT NA NA TRBJ1-1 TRBV7-2
CASSPQGLILTGELFF TGTGCCAGCAGCCCACAAGGGCTAATCCTCACCGGGGAGCTGTTTTTT NA NA TRBJ2-2 TRBV7-2
CASLRDSYGYTF TGCGCCAGCCTAAGGGACAGTTATGGCTACACCTTC NA TRBD1 TRBJ1-2 TRBV10-2
CASSLAWGPETQYF TGTGCCAGCAGCTTGGCCTGGGGGCCGGAGACCCAGTACTTC NA NA TRBJ2-5 TRBV5-5
CASSPYTDNTEAFF TGTGCCAGCTCACCCTACACAGATAACACTGAAGCTTTCTTT NA NA TRBJ1-1 TRBV18
CSARAQEKLFF TGCAGTGCTAGGGCCCAAGAAAAACTGTTTTTT few NA TRBJ1-4 TRBV20-1
CAWMSGTNTGELFF TGTGCCTGGATGTCAGGGACGAACACCGGGGAGCTGTTTTTT NA NA TRBJ2-2 TRBV30
CASSYRDSSYEQYF TGTGCCAGCAGCTACCGGGACTCCTCCTACGAGCAGTACTTC NA NA TRBJ2-7 TRBV7-9
CASGIQRNTIYF TGTGCCAGCGGAATCCAGAGGAACACCATATATTTT NA NA TRBJ1-3 TRBV7-2
CASSLLRDRGVSNQPQHF TGTGCCAGCAGCTTGTTAAGGGACAGGGGGGTTAGCAATCAGCCCCAGCATTTT few TRBD1 TRBJ1-5 TRBV5-6
CASTEGGTKYEQYF TGTGCCAGCACCGAGGGAGGGACAAAATACGAGCAGTACTTC NA NA TRBJ2-7 TRBV6-1
CAGRQVRSYEQYF TGTGCCGGAAGACAGGTCCGCTCCTACGAGCAGTACTTC NA NA TRBJ2-7 TRBV2
CASSLVGGRGYSNQPQHF TGTGCCAGCAGCTTAGTAGGGGGACGGGGTTATAGCAATCAGCCCCAGCATTTT NA NA TRBJ1-5 TRBV7-7
CASSPGLNTEAFF TGTGCCAGCTCACCAGGGCTGAACACTGAAGCTTTCTTT NA NA TRBJ1-1 TRBV18
CASSETINYGYTF TGTGCCAGCAGTGAAACCATTAACTATGGCTACACCTTC NA NA TRBJ1-2 TRBV6-1
CASSSISGLDTEAFF TGTGCCAGCAGCTCAATTTCAGGGCTGGACACTGAAGCTTTCTTT NA NA TRBJ1-1 TRBV7-2
CASSQRRIAGGPSEQYF TGCGCCAGCAGCCAAAGGAGGATAGCGGGGGGGCCTAGCGAGCAGTACTTC NA TRBD2 TRBJ2-7 TRBV5-1
CASSFLEGWYEQYF TGTGCCAGCAGCTTCTTGGAGGGGTGGTACGAGCAGTACTTC NA NA TRBJ2-7 TRBV11-2
CASSVTRNTGELFF TGTGCCAGCAGTGTAACGAGGAACACCGGGGAGCTGTTTTTT NA NA TRBJ2-2 TRBV2
CATLGNTEAFF TGTGCCACCCTCGGGAACACTGAAGCTTTCTTT few NA TRBJ1-1 TRBV10-3
CASSATGGDYGYTF TGTGCCAGCAGCGCGACAGGGGGAGACTATGGCTACACCTTC once TRBD1 TRBJ1-2 TRBV7-2
CASSLGHQNTEAFF TGTGCCAGCAGCTTGGGACACCAGAACACTGAAGCTTTCTTT once NA TRBJ1-1 TRBV5-6
CASSLQGRTEAFF TGTGCCAGCAGCTTACAGGGAAGAACTGAAGCTTTCTTT few NA TRBJ1-1 TRBV5-4
CASSLERGLSDTQYF TGTGCCAGCAGCTTGGAAAGGGGGCTCTCAGATACGCAGTATTTT NA TRBD1 TRBJ2-3 TRBV5-4